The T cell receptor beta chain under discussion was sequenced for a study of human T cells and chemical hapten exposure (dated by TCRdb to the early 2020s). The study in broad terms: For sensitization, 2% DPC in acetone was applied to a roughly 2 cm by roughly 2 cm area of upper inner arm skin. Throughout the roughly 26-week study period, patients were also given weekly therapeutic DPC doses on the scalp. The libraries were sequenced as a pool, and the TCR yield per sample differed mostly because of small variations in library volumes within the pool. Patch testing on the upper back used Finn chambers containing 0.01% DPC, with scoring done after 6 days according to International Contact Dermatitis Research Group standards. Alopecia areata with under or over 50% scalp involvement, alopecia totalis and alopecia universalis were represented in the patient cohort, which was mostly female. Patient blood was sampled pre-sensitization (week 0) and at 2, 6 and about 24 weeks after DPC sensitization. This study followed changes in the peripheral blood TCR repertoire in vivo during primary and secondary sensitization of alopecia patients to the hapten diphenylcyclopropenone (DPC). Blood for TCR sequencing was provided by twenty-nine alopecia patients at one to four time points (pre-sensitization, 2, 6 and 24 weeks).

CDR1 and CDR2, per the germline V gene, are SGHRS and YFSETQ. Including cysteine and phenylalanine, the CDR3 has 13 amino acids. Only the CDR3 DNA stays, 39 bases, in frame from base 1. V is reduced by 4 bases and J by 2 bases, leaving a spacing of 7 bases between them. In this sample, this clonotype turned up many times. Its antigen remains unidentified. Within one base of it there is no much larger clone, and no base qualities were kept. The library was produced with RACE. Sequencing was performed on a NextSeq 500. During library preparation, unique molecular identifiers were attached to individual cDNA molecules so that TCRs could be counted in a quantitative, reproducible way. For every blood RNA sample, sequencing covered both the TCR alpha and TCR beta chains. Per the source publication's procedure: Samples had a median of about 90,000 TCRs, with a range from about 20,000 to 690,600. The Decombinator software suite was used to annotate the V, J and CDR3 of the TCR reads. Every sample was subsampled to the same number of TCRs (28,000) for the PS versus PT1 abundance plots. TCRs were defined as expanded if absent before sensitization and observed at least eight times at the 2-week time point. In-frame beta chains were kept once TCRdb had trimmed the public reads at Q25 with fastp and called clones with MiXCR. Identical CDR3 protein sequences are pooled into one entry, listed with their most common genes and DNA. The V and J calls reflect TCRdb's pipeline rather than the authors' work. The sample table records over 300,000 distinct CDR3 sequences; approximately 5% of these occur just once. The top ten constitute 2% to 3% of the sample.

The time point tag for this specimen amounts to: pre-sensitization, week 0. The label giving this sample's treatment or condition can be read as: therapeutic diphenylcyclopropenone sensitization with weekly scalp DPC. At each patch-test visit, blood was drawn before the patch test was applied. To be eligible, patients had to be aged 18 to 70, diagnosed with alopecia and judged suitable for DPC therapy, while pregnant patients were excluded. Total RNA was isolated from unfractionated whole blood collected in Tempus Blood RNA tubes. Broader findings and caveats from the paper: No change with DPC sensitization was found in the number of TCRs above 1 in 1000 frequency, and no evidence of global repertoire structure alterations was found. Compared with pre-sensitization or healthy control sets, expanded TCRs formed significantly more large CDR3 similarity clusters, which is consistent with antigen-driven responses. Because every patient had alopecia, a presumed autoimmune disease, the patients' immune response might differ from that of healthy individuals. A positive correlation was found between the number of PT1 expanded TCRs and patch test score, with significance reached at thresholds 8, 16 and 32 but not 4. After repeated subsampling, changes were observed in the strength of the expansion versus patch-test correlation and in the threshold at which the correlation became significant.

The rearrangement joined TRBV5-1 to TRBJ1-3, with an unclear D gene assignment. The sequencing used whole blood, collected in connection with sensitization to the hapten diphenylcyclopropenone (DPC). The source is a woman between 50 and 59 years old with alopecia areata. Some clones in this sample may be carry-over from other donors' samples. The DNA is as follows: TGCGCCAGCAGCCCCAAGACTGGAAACACCATATATTTT. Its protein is CASSPKTGNTIYF. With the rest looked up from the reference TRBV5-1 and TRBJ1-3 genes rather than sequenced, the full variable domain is KAGVTQTPRYLIKTRGQQVTLSCSPISGHRSVSWYQQTPGQGLQFLFEYFSETQRNKGNFPGRFSGRQFSNSRSEMNVSTLELGDSALYLCASSPKTGNTIYFGEGSWLTVV.